The clone carrying this T cell receptor beta chain is medium-sized. As yet, its antigen is unknown. These data come from a study of type 1 regulatory T cells. TCRdb processed the reads anew with MiXCR; each CDR3 protein has one entry. The profile shows about 5,800 distinct CDR3 sequences, 27% of them singletons. The sequenced material came from cultured T cells, either the whole culture or a sorted T cell fraction (not recorded which). As to subset: Tr1-enriched cell product generated in vitro against host alloantigens. The TCR sequence derives from a human donor in good health.

CDR3 loop: CASSQDTNGRIHEQYF. As DNA, the CDR3 is TGTGCCAGCAGCCAAGATACCAACGGGAGGATCCACGAGCAGTACTTC. The gene calls are TRBV3-2 and TRBJ2-7; the table's D call, TRBD2, was not checked against the DNA. TRBV3-2 is labeled a pseudogene. There are 16 residues in the CDR3.